The text below deals with one TCR beta chain. The antigen is unknown. At one of its ends the junction is not consistent with the germline gene, which may arise from a read error. The CDR3 is 14 amino acids. Germline CDR1 SSHAT, CDR2 FNYEAQ (reference sequence). This sample is drawn from a study of beta chain features in type 1 diabetes. Every bit of the isolated RNA underwent reverse transcription, so sequencing read expressed TCRB transcripts. The data were produced by immunoSEQ multiplex PCR, yet TCRdb's version contains in-frame clones alone and is incomplete. The sample carries 600,000 or so clones, around an eighth recorded once. Findings of the study overall: Among patients with Type 1 diabetes, TCRB CDR3s were moderately but significantly shorter in every one of the four CD4+ subsets. Since sequencing was performed on cDNA, cells with high TCR expression could be over-represented.

Sample: naive CD4+ T cells from blood. This TCR was sampled from a man aged 18-30 years with type 1 diabetes. This chain uses TRBV7-7 with TRBJ2-5; D remains unclear. Here the CDR3 reads CASSVRRRGETQYF. The CDR3 region has the DNA TGTGCTAGCAGCGTGAGACGCCGTGGGGAGACCCAGTACTTC.